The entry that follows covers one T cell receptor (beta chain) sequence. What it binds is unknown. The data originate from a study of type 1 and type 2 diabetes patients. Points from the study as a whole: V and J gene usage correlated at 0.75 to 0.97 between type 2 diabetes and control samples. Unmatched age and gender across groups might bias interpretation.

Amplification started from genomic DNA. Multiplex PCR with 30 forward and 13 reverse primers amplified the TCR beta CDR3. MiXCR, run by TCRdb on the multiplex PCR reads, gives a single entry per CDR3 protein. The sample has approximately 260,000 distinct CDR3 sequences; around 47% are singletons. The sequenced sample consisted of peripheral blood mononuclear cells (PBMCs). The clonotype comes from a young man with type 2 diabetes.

CDR3 bases: TGCAGCGTTGAAGGGACAGGGGACACTGAAGCTTTCTTT. Its protein is CSVEGTGDTEAFF. This chain uses TRBV29-1 with TRBJ1-1, with TRBD1 matching over 9 bases. V was pared by 1 base and J by 3 bases, with 0 bases of the junction left unmatched. Germline lookup yields CDR1 SQVTM and CDR2 ANQGSEA. There are 13 residues in the CDR3.